The clone carrying this T cell receptor (beta chain) was detected only a few times. Its target is not known. Time point in this sample: pre-sensitization, week 0. Sample treatment: therapeutic diphenylcyclopropenone sensitization with weekly scalp DPC. This sample was included in a study of human T cells and chemical hapten exposure. Study as a whole: Diphenylcyclopropenone doses were given weekly to the scalps of patients across the roughly 25-week study. Study-level results: Relative to controls, expanded TCRs formed significantly more large CDR3 similarity clusters.

This CDR3 has 14 residues. Germline V lookup: CDR1 MNHEY, CDR2 SMNVEV (reference sequence). Trimming removed 0 bases from V and 4 bases from J, with 9 bases in between. Library preparation tagged each individual cDNA molecule with a unique molecular identifier. TCRdb ran MiXCR on the RACE reads and lists one entry per CDR3 protein. The table shows around 180,000 distinct CDR3 sequences, with around 30% occurring only once. The source was whole blood, collected in connection with sensitization to the hapten diphenylcyclopropenone (DPC). The receptor was derived from a woman between 25 and 40 years old with alopecia areata. Some clones in this sample may be carry-over from other donors' samples. The J gene is TRBJ1-1, the V gene TRBV27; D unclear. CDR3 nucleotide sequence: TGTGCCAGCAGTTTATCAGTGATAAGCACTGAAGCTTTCTTT. This codes for CASSLSVISTEAFF.